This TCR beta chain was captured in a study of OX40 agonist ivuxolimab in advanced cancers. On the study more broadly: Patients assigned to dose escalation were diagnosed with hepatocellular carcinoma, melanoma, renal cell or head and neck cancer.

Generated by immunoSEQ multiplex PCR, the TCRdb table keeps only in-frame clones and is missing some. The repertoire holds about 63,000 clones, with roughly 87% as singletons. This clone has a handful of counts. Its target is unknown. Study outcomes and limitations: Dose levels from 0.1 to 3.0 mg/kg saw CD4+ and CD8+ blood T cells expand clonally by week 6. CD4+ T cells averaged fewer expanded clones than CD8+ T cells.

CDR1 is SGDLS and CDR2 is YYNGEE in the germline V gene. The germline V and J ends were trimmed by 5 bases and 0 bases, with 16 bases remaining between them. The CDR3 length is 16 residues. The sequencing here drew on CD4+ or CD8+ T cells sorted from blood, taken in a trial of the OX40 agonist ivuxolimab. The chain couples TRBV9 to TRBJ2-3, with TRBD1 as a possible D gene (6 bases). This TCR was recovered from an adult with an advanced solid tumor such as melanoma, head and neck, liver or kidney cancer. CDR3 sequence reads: CASSPGTTHSTDTQYF. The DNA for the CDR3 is TGTGCCAGCAGTCCCGGGACAACCCATAGCACAGATACGCAGTATTTT.